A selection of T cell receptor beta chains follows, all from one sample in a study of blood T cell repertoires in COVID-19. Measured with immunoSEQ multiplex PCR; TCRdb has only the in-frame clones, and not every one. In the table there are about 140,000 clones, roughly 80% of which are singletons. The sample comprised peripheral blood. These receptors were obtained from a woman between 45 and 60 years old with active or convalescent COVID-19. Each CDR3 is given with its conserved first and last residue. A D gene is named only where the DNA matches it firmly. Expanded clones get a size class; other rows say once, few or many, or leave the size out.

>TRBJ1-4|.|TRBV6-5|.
TGTGCCAGCAGCCGCTATAATGAAAAACTGTTTTTT
CASSRYNEKLFF
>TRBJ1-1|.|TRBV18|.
TGTGCCAGCTCAGTTGGCAGGGCGACTGAAGCTTTCTTT
CASSVGRATEAFF
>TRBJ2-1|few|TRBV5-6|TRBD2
TGTGCCAGCAGCCCGGCAACGGCGGGGGGCCCTCGGGGCAATGAGCAGTTCTTC
CASSPATAGGPRGNEQFF
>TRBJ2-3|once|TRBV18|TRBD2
TGTGCCAGCTCACCCCGGACTAGCGGGGACGCAGATACGCAGTATTTT
CASSPRTSGDADTQYF
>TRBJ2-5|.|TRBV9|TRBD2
TGTGCCAGCAGCGAAGGACTAGCGAGGGAGACCCAGTACTTC
CASSEGLARETQYF
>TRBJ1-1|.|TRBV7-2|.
TGTGCCAGCAGCTCGACAACAGCAAACACTGAAGCTTTCTTT
CASSSTTANTEAFF
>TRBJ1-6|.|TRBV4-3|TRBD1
TGCGCCAGCAGCCAACGCGACAGGGGTGGGGGTTCACCCCTCCACTTT
CASSQRDRGGGSPLHF
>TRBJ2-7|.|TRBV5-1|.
TGCGCCAGCAGCTTGGTTACAGGATCCTCCTACGAGCAGTACTTC
CASSLVTGSSYEQYF
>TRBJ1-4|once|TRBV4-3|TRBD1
TGCGCCAGCAGCCAGGACAGGGGGATTGAAAAACTGTTTTTT
CASSQDRGIEKLFF
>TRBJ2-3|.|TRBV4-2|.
TGTGCCAGCAGCCAAGAAATACCCGCGCCAGCGGGTAGGACAGATACGCAGTATTTT
CASSQEIPAPAGRTDTQYF
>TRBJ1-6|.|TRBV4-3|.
TGCGCCAGCAGCCAAGATAGGGCAGGGGATAATTCACCCCTCCACTTT
CASSQDRAGDNSPLHF
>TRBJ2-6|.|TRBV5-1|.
TGCGCCAGCAGCACCCGGGATTCTGGGGCCAACGTCCTGACTTTC
CASSTRDSGANVLTF
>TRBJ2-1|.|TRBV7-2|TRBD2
TGTGCCAGCAGCGAACTAGCGGGCGGCTACAATGAGCAGTTCTTC
CASSELAGGYNEQFF
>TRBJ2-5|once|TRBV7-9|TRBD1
TGTGCCAGCGCCCTCTGGGGACAGGGGGAAGGAGAGACCCAGTACTTC
CASALWGQGEGETQYF
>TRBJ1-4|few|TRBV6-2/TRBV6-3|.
TGTGCCAGCAGTTACCCCAGGATTAATGAAAAACTGTTTTTT
CASSYPRINEKLFF
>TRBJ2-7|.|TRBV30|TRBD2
TGTGCCACCCCCGGGACTAGCGGGTACGAGCAGTACTTC
CATPGTSGYEQYF
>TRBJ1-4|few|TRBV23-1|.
TGCGCCAGCAGTCAATCGCCCTGTAGTGAAAAACTGTTTTTT
CASSQSPCSEKLFF
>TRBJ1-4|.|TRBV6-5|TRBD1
TGTGCCAGCAGTTACAGTTTCGGGACAGGAAATGAAAAACTGTTTTTT
CASSYSFGTGNEKLFF
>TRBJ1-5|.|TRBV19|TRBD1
TGTGCCAGTAGTATAGGGGGACAGGGGAATCAGCCCCAGCATTTT
CASSIGGQGNQPQHF
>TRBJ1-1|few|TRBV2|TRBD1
TGTGCCAGCAGACGAACAGGGGGCGGTGACACTGAAGCTTTCTTT
CASRRTGGGDTEAFF
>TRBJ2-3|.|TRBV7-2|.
TGTGCCAGCAGCTTGGTACTAGCAGATACGCAGTATTTT
CASSLVLADTQYF
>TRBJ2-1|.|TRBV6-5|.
TGTGCCAGCAGGGGGGCGTACTCCTACAATGAGCAGTTCTTC
CASRGAYSYNEQFF
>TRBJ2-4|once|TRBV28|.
TGTGCCAGCAGTGGAATCAGGGATGAGTCAAAAAACATTCAGTACTTC
CASSGIRDESKNIQYF
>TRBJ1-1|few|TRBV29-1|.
TGCAGCGTCCTAGGGTGGGGCGACGCTGAAGCTTTCTTT
CSVLGWGDAEAFF
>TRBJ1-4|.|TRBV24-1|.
TGTGCCACCAGTGCGCAGGGCCGAACTAATGAAAAACTGTTTTTT
CATSAQGRTNEKLFF
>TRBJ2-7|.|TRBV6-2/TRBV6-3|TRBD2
TGTGCCAGCAGTCTCATCAGAGGACTAGCGGGAGTTGTTATCAGGAACGAGCAGTACTTC
CASSLIRGLAGVVIRNEQYF
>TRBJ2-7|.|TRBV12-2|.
TGTGCAAGTCGCTTAAGAAGGACAGGGTCCTACGAGCAGTACTTC
CASRLRRTGSYEQYF
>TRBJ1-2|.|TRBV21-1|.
TGTGCCAGCAGCAATGGGGACAGGGGGCCGCCTTGCTATGGCTACACCTTC
CASSNGDRGPPCYGYTF
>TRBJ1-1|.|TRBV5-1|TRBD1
TGCGCCAGCAGCAAGGGACAGACGTCTGAAGCTTTCTTT
CASSKGQTSEAFF
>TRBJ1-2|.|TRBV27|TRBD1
TGTGCCAGCCATCCTCAGTTATCCGGGACAGGGAGTGGCTACACCTTC
CASHPQLSGTGSGYTF
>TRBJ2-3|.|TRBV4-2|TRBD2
TGTGCCAGCAGCCCGGGCCGGCCGGGACTAGGATCGCGCACAGATACGCAGTATTTT
CASSPGRPGLGSRTDTQYF
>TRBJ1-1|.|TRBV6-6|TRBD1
TGTGCCAGCAGTGGGGACAGTAGGATGAACACTGAAGCTTTCTTT
CASSGDSRMNTEAFF
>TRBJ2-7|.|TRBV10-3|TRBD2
TGTGCCATCAGTGAGGCATGGGGGGGTCAAGAAGACGAGCAGTACTTC
CAISEAWGGQEDEQYF
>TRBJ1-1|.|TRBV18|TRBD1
TGTGCCAGCTCACCGGCCCGGGACAGGGAGGCTTTCTTT
CASSPARDREAFF
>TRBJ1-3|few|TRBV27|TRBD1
TGTGCCAGCAGTAGGACAGGGAAGTCTGCAGACACCATATATTTT
CASSRTGKSADTIYF
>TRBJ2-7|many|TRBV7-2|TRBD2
TGTGCCAGCAGCTCCCGGACTGCCCTAGCGGGAGGTTACGAGCAGTACTTC
CASSSRTALAGGYEQYF
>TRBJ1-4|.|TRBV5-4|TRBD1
TGTGCCAGCAGCCAATTAACCGGGACAGGGAACGAAAAACTGTTTTTT
CASSQLTGTGNEKLFF
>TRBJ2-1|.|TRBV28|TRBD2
TGTGCCAGCATGGTAACTAGCGGGATCCCGTCCTACAATGAGCAGTTCTTC
CASMVTSGIPSYNEQFF
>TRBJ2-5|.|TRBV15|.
TGTGCCACCAGCAGAGGGGGCCCGGCCGGGGAGACCCAGTACTTC
CATSRGGPAGETQYF
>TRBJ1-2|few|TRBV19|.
TGTGCCAGTAGTATGGGGCAGAGCTTTGGCTACACCTTC
CASSMGQSFGYTF
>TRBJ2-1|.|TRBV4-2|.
TGTGCCGCGGATCGGGAGAAGGGCAATGAGCAGTTCTTC
CAADREKGNEQFF
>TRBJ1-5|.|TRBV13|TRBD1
TGTGCCAGCAGCTACGGGACAGGGGGCGACGGTCAGCCCCAGCATTTT
CASSYGTGGDGQPQHF